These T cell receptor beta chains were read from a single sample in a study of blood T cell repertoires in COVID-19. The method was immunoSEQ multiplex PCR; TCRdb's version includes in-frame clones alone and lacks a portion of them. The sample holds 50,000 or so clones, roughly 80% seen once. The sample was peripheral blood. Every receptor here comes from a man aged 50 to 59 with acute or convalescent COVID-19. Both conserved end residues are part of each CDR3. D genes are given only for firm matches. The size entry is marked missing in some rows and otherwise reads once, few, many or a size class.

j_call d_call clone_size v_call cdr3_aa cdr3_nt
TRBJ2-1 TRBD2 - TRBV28 CASSNRGLAGYNEQFF TGTGCCAGCAGTAACCGGGGACTAGCGGGGTACAATGAGCAGTTCTTC
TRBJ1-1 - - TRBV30 CAWSLYRVRTEAFF TGTGCCTGGAGTTTGTACAGGGTTAGGACTGAAGCTTTCTTT
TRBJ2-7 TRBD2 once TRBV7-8 CASSFSGLSYEQYF TGTGCCAGCAGCTTTAGCGGGCTCTCCTACGAGCAGTACTTC
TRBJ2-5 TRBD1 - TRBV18 CASSPSGGFKETQYF TGTGCCAGCTCACCGTCAGGGGGCTTCAAAGAGACCCAGTACTTC
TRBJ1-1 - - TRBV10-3 CAATGSQNTEAFF TGTGCCGCGACGGGGTCTCAGAACACTGAAGCTTTCTTT
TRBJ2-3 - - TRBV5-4 CASSLAGLGDTDTQYF TGTGCCAGCAGCTTGGCCGGGCTAGGGGACACAGATACGCAGTATTTT
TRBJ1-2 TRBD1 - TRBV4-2 CVSSPRPTGHNYGYTF TGTGTCAGCAGCCCCCGCCCGACAGGGCATAACTATGGCTACACCTTC
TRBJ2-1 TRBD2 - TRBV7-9 CASSPGLADEQFF TGTGCCAGCAGCCCGGGCCTAGCGGATGAGCAGTTCTTC
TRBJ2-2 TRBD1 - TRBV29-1 CSALRQGASTGELFF TGCAGCGCTCTAAGACAGGGGGCGAGCACCGGGGAGCTGTTTTTT
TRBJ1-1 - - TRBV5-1 CASSTQTQGRGAEAFF TGCGCCAGCAGCACCCAAACACAGGGTAGGGGCGCTGAAGCTTTCTTT